These 28 T cell receptor beta chains were sequenced from one sample in a study of radiation and T cells in renal cell carcinoma (dated by TCRdb to between 2020 and 2021). What the time point label conveys for this sample: baseline pretreatment blood. The treatment or condition label of this sample denotes: 15 Gy SBRT to primary tumor, nephrectomy 4 weeks later. Library preparation used the immunoSEQ multiplex PCR assay. TCRdb took this table from immuneACCESS and kept in-frame rearrangements with V and J called. Such tables lack part of the clones; where checked against another copy, unresolved V genes explain under half of the gap, and the rest is unexplained. The sample includes some 150,000 clones, with less than 90% observed a single time. The ten largest account for around a quarter of the sample. The sequencing used blood, collected from a patient whose treatment included radiotherapy and nephrectomy. All receptors derive from a woman between 50 and 59 years old with renal cell carcinoma.

CDR3 region: CASMWGSNQPQHF. The CDR3 DNA is TGTGCCAGTATGTGGGGAAGCAATCAGCCCCAGCATTTT. The chain has TRBV19 and TRBJ1-5; D is uncertain. This CDR3 region has 13 residues. Germline-derived CDR1 and CDR2 are LNHDA and SQIVND (reference sequence). The germline V and J ends were trimmed by 7 bases and 1 base, with 8 bases remaining between them.

This sequence joins TRBV27 and TRBJ1-1; weak D call: TRBD1 (5 bases). CDR1 and CDR2 from the germline V gene are MNHEY and SMNVEV (reference sequence). V dropped 2 bases and J dropped 0 bases, with 7 bases sitting between them. The CDR3 is made up of 14 amino acids. The CDR3 sequence: CASSLGHVNTEAFF. CDR3 DNA: TGTGCCAGCAGTTTAGGACACGTGAACACTGAAGCTTTCTTT.

The J gene is TRBJ2-1, the V gene TRBV6-4; no clear D. With 9 bases removed from V and 10 bases from J, the gap between germline ends came to 4 bases. Germline V gives CDR1 MRHNA, CDR2 SNTAGT. The CDR3 contains 8 residues. DNA for the CDR3: TGTGCCAGGGGGGAGCAGTTCTTC. Translated: CARGEQFF.

The chain combines TRBV4-3 with TRBJ2-3, with D unresolved. Germline CDR1 LGHNA, CDR2 YSLEER. The V gene lost 0 bases and the J gene lost 7 bases, with 8 bases spanning the gap. The length of the CDR3 is 13 residues. The CDR3 sequence is CASSQDRPNTQYF. The CDR3 DNA sequence: TGCGCCAGCAGCCAAGATCGGCCAAATACGCAGTATTTT.

This chain links TRBV30 with TRBJ1-2; D gene ambiguous. The CDR3 is 11 amino acids. V gave up 3 bases and J gave up 5 bases, with 7 bases separating them. The germline CDR1 and CDR2 sequences are GTSNPN and SVGIG (reference sequence). The CDR3 loop reads CAWRPQYGYTF. CDR3 bases: TGTGCCTGGAGACCACAGTATGGCTACACCTTC.

The chain joins TRBV4-3 to TRBJ2-5; unclear D gene. From germline, CDR1 is LGHNA and CDR2 YSLEER. Trimming took 6 bases from V and 5 from J, leaving 13 bases between them. The CDR3 sequence is 13 residues long. CDR3 loop: CASSRWGVETQYF. CDR3 in DNA: TGCGCCAGCAGTCGTTGGGGTGTCGAGACCCAGTACTTC.

The chain carries TRBV30 and TRBJ1-5, with D tentatively TRBD1 (5 bases). Germline CDR1 GTSNPN, CDR2 SVGIG (reference sequence). Trimming stripped 0 bases from V and 5 bases from J, with 11 bases between. The CDR3 loop spans 14 amino acids. CDR3 nucleotides: TGTGCCTGGAGTGTAGGGGATGAGTATCAGCCCCAGCATTTT. Amino acids: CAWSVGDEYQPQHF.

This sequence joins TRBV4-3 and TRBJ2-7; the D is unclear. The CDR3 totals 14 residues. Germline-derived CDR1 and CDR2 are LGHNA and YSLEER. V was clipped by 5 bases and J by 2 bases, with 13 bases between them. The DNA of the CDR3 is TGCGCCAGCAGCTCACACCACAGTACCTACGAGCAGTACTTC. Amino acid sequence: CASSSHHSTYEQYF.

The J gene is TRBJ2-6, the V gene TRBV7-2; no clear D. The V end was cut by 2 bases, the J end by 0 bases, with 2 bases between. Germline V lookup: CDR1 SGHTA, CDR2 FQGNSA. This CDR3 has 14 amino acids. The CDR3 DNA follows: TGTGCCAGCAGCTTAAGCTCTGGGGCCAACGTCCTGACTTTC. Translated, it gives CASSLSSGANVLTF. Based on the CDR3 plus reference TRBV7-2 and TRBJ2-6, the full variable domain is GAGVSQSPSNKVTEKGKDVELRCDPISGHTALYWYRQSLGQGLEFLIYFQGNSAPDKSGLPSDRFSAERTGGSVSTLTIQRTQQEDSAVYLCASSLSSGANVLTFGAGSRLTVL.

In this sample, this clone turned up once. The CDR3 protein is CASSPRQGRYTEAFF. The CDR3 bases are TGTGCCAGCAGCCCGAGACAGGGGAGATACACTGAAGCTTTCTTT. The chain has TRBV27 and TRBJ1-1; 8 bases are a match to TRBD1. There are 15 residues in the CDR3. The J segment lost 3 bases and the V segment lost 6 bases, leaving 9 bases of the junction unmatched. The germline CDR1 and CDR2 sequences are MNHEY and SMNVEV (reference sequence).

This clone was seen once. The chain links TRBV5-6 to TRBJ1-2; 9 nucleotides line up with TRBD1. After removal of 3 bases from V and 7 bases from J, the junction contained 4 bases not matched to a gene. The CDR3 totals 13 residues. CDR1 SGHDT and CDR2 YYEEEE come from the germline V gene. For the CDR3, the DNA is TGTGCCAGCAGCTGGGACAGGGCGGGTGGCTACACCTTC. This translates into CASSWDRAGGYTF.

This clone has only a few counts. The V gene is TRBV19, the J gene TRBJ2-7, with a possible D match to TRBD2 (5 bases). The germline CDR1 and CDR2 sequences are LNHDA and SQIVND (reference sequence). V gave up 5 bases and J gave up 3 bases, with 5 bases separating them. This CDR3 contains 11 residues. CDR3 DNA sequence: TGTGCCAGTAGTGGGAGCTACGAGCAGTACTTC. Protein: CASSGSYEQYF.

The chain joins TRBV9 to TRBJ1-5; D unclear. The V gene lost 4 bases and the J gene lost 6 bases, with 14 bases spanning the gap. Germline V CDR1 and CDR2: SGDLS, YYNGEE. The length of the CDR3 is 14 residues. This CDR3 is CASSQTSWGQPQHF. The DNA for the CDR3 is TGTGCCAGCAGCCAAACATCTTGGGGTCAGCCCCAGCATTTT.

The CDR3 spells CASSPARGNEQYF. CDR3 sequence (DNA): TGTGCCAGCTCACCAGCGAGGGGGAACGAGCAGTACTTC. V is TRBV18 and J is TRBJ2-7, with a possible D match to TRBD1 (6 bases). The germline V gene encodes CDR1 KGHSH and CDR2 LQKENI. The CDR3 contains 13 residues. V gave up 2 bases and J gave up 5 bases, with 10 bases separating them.

The chain couples TRBV5-4 to TRBJ2-3; the D gene could be TRBD1 or TRBD2 (6 bases each). V was pared by 2 bases and J by 2 bases, with 15 bases between. CDR3 length: 16 amino acids. Germline V gene lookup returns CDR1 SGHNT and CDR2 YYREEE (reference sequence). CDR3 loop: CASSFGGGLPTDTQYF. The CDR3 nucleotides read TGTGCCAGCAGCTTCGGTGGGGGGCTTCCCACAGATACGCAGTATTTT.

The rearrangement uses TRBV5-6 and TRBJ1-2, with no clear D. The germline CDR1 and CDR2 sequences are SGHDT and YYEEEE. The CDR3 is made up of 12 amino acids. The V end lost 5 bases, the J end lost 9 bases, and 14 bases lay between the germline ends. The CDR3 bases are TGTGCCAGCAGGAAAATTGATCTGAGCTACACCTTC. Translating gives CASRKIDLSYTF. Supplemented by reference TRBV5-6 and TRBJ1-2, the full variable domain reads DAGVTQSPTHLIKTRGQQVTLRCSPKSGHDTVSWYQQALGQGPQFIFQYYEEEERQRGNFPDRFSGHQFPNYSSELNVNALLLGDSALYLCASRKIDLSYTFGSGTRLTVV.

The chain is built from TRBV19 and TRBJ2-5; 14 positions agree with TRBD2. The CDR3 consists of 15 residues. Germline trimming cut 5 bases from V and 3 bases from J; bases unmatched to any gene: 2. The germline V gene encodes CDR1 LNHDA and CDR2 SQIVND (reference sequence). CDR3 nucleotides: TGTGCCAGTAGTTCGGGACTAGCGGGAGAAGAGACCCAGTACTTC. As protein: CASSSGLAGEETQYF. Full variable domain (rest looked up from reference TRBV19 and TRBJ2-5): DGGITQSPKYLFRKEGQNVTLSCEQNLNHDAMYWYRQDPGQGLRLIYYSQIVNDFQKGDIAEGYSVSREKKESFPLTVTSAQKNPTAFYLCASSSGLAGEETQYFGPGTRLLVL.

The chain uses TRBV25-1 and TRBJ2-7; D gene uncertain. V lost 4 bases, J lost 4 bases, and 14 bases lay in between. The V gene's germline CDR1 is MGHDK and CDR2 SYGVNS. This CDR3 region has 14 residues. The CDR3 loop is CASSGDAGTYEQYF. Written as DNA, the CDR3 is TGTGCCAGCAGTGGAGATGCAGGAACATACGAGCAGTACTTC.

This clone is large in the sample. The V and J genes are TRBV5-5 and TRBJ2-7; D uncertain. Per germline, CDR1 SGHKS and CDR2 YYEKEE (reference sequence). V lost 0 bases to trimming and J lost 3 bases, with 13 bases between them. The CDR3 spans 15 residues. The CDR3 DNA follows: TGTGCCAGCAGCTTGGGGCCAGCGTCCAACTACGAGCAGTACTTC. This sequence encodes CASSLGPASNYEQYF.

This clone was counted only a few times. This sequence joins TRBV13 and TRBJ1-2; D is uncertain. The germline V gene encodes CDR1 PRHDT and CDR2 FYEKMQ (reference sequence). Trimming cost V 1 base and J 2 bases, with 5 bases left between them. The CDR3 length is 13 residues. CDR3 sequence (DNA): TGTGCCAGCAGCTTAGCGGGGAACTATGGCTACACCTTC. It translates to CASSLAGNYGYTF.

The V and J genes are TRBV9 and TRBJ2-7; 8 positions match TRBD2. Per germline, CDR1 SGDLS and CDR2 YYNGEE. V trimming: 5 bases; J trimming: 5 bases; junction bases outside the gene matches: 12. The CDR3 is 15 residues long. The CDR3 is CASSRTHSGIDEQYF. The CDR3 bases are TGTGCCAGCAGTCGGACCCATAGCGGGATCGACGAGCAGTACTTC. Based on the CDR3 plus reference TRBV9 and TRBJ2-7, the full variable domain is DSGVTQTPKHLITATGQRVTLRCSPRSGDLSVYWYQQSLDQGLQFLIQYYNGEERAKGNILERFSAQQFPDLHSELNLSSLELGDSALYFCASSRTHSGIDEQYFGPGTRLTVT.

The rearrangement links TRBV5-4 to TRBJ2-1; 9 bases agree with TRBD2. V shed 1 base and J 5 bases; nucleotides not matched to a gene: 1. The CDR3 spans 14 residues. Germline V lookup: CDR1 SGHNT, CDR2 YYREEE (reference sequence). As DNA, the CDR3 is TGTGCCAGCAGCTTGAGCGGGAGGCACAATGAGCAGTTCTTC. It encodes CASSLSGRHNEQFF.

This chain connects TRBV27 to TRBJ2-3, with 8 bases fitting TRBD1. Unmatched junction bases numbered 3, after V lost 3 bases and J lost 1 base. This CDR3 spans 15 amino acids. CDR1 and CDR2 from the germline V gene are MNHEY and SMNVEV (reference sequence). CDR3 sequence: CASSFRTGRTDTQYF. In nucleotides, the CDR3 is TGTGCCAGCAGTTTCAGGACAGGGCGCACAGATACGCAGTATTTT.

The chain couples TRBV7-2 to TRBJ2-1, with TRBD2 identical over 14 bases. This CDR3 is built from 16 residues. The junction had 10 bases not matched to a gene; V was cut back by 6 bases and J by 9 bases. The germline V gene has CDR1 SGHTA and CDR2 FQGNSA. The CDR3 loop is CASSSTGTSGRGEQFF. DNA of the CDR3: TGTGCCAGCAGTTCTACCGGGACTAGCGGGAGAGGTGAGCAGTTCTTC.

The table lists this clone with a few counts. V is TRBV19 and J is TRBJ2-2, with D perhaps assigned TRBD1 or TRBD2 (6 bases each). CDR3 length: 16 residues. The germline gives CDR1 LNHDA, CDR2 SQIVND (reference sequence). The V end lost 6 bases, the J end lost 4 bases, and 18 bases lay between the germline ends. CDR3 bases: TGTGCCAGTAGGCATGGGGGGCAGGGCCTCACCGGGGAGCTGTTTTTT. It codes for CASRHGGQGLTGELFF.

The chain couples TRBV6-1 to TRBJ2-7, with no clear D. Germline CDR1 and CDR2: MNHNS and SASEGT. V lost 2 bases to trimming and J lost 8 bases, with 13 bases between them. The CDR3 covers 13 residues. The chain's CDR3 is CASSETLVSQQYF. CDR3 in DNA: TGTGCCAGCAGTGAAACCCTAGTGTCACAGCAGTACTTC.

This clone was seen just once. The CDR3 nucleotides read TGTGCCAGCAGCCCCCCTGGAAACACCATATATTTT. Translating gives CASSPPGNTIYF. The chain uses TRBV7-2 and TRBJ1-3; D is uncertain. This CDR3 has 12 residues. Germline CDR1 reads SGHTA; CDR2 reads FQGNSA. The V end lost 5 bases, the J end lost 2 bases, and 4 bases lay between the germline ends.

The V and J genes are TRBV5-6 and TRBJ1-5; D might be TRBD1 (6 bases). Germline values: CDR1 SGHDT, CDR2 YYEEEE. The V gene lost 2 bases and the J gene lost 4 bases, with 10 bases spanning the gap. This CDR3 is built from 14 residues. This CDR3 reads CASSFRGPNQPQHF. The CDR3 bases are TGTGCCAGCAGCTTCAGGGGTCCGAATCAGCCCCAGCATTTT.